Shown below are 32 T cell receptor beta chains from a single sample sequenced in a study of blood T cells in healthy people across ages (dated by TCRdb to the mid-2010s). Receptors were amplified or captured by 5' RACE. The sequencing machine was an Illumina HiSeq 2500. A second PCR of about 6 to 11 cycles was performed with a sample-barcoded 5' primer and a J-beta primer mix. TCRdb took the public reads, trimmed them with fastp at Q25, ran MiXCR for clone calling and kept in-frame beta chains. Rows with one shared CDR3 protein collapse into an entry with the most common genes and DNA. The sample table shows 540,000 or so distinct CDR3 sequences, and around 48% are seen once. The ten largest account for about 26% of the sample. Sample: blood. The receptors stem from a man older than 75 in good health.

The rearrangement uses TRBV10-3 and TRBJ2-3; TRBD2 aligns across 15 bases. The CDR3 spans 18 residues. The V gene's germline CDR1 is ENHRY and CDR2 SYGVKD. V lost 4 bases to trimming and J lost 6 bases; unmatched junction nucleotides: 11. The DNA of the CDR3 is TGTGCCATCAGTGGGGGACTAGCGGGAGGAGGTCCCACGGATACGCAGTATTTT. This sequence encodes CAISGGLAGGGPTDTQYF.

The chain is built from TRBV7-2 and TRBJ1-6, with D possibly TRBD1 on 5 matching bases. V shed 1 base and J shed 10 bases, with 17 bases lying between them. The germline V gene has CDR1 SGHTA and CDR2 FQGNSA. This CDR3 comprises 16 residues. The CDR3 nucleotides read TGTGCCAGCAGCTTAGATCGGCCCGGGGGTTTCTCACCCCTCCACTTT. This sequence encodes CASSLDRPGGFSPLHF.

This clonotype was found a few times. The chain links TRBV6-2 or TRBV6-3 to TRBJ2-6; D possibly matches TRBD1 or TRBD2 (5 bases each). CDR1 and CDR2 (germline): MNHEY, SVGEGT. V was shortened by 6 bases and J by 0 bases, with 9 bases between the two germline ends. This CDR3 is built from 15 residues. CDR3: CASRRGPSGANVLTF. The DNA for the CDR3 is TGTGCCAGCAGACGGGGCCCCTCTGGGGCCAACGTCCTGACTTTC.

The gene calls are TRBV3-1 and TRBJ2-1, with TRBD2 matching 11 bases. Germline CDR1 reads LGHDT; CDR2 reads YNNKEL (reference sequence). After removal of 4 bases from V and 6 bases from J, the junction contained 8 bases not matched to a gene. CDR3 length: 16 amino acids. The CDR3 region is CASSRVAGGAINEQFF. CDR3 bases: TGTGCCAGCAGCCGCGTAGCGGGAGGGGCCATCAATGAGCAGTTCTTC.

This clonotype occurred many times. The chain is built from TRBV12-3 or TRBV12-4 and TRBJ2-1; the match to TRBD1 covers 7 bases. With 5 bases clipped from V and 8 bases from J, the junction kept 12 bases outside the gene matches. This CDR3 contains 15 residues. The CDR3 DNA is TGTGCCAGCAGTCCAGAGGGGGCGAATAATGATGAGCAGTTCTTC. Amino acid sequence: CASSPEGANNDEQFF.

This clonotype was seen only a few times. The chain combines TRBV4-1 with TRBJ2-5; 8 nucleotides align to TRBD2. Losses at the gene ends were 6 bases for V and 2 bases for J; bases not matched to a gene: 14. Germline CDR1 reads MGHRA; CDR2 reads YSYEKL. The CDR3 is 17 residues long. The CDR3 sequence: CASRRREDNPLQETQYF. The CDR3 nucleotides are TGCGCCAGCAGGCGGCGGGAGGATAATCCGTTACAAGAGACCCAGTACTTC.

This clonotype has only one observation. The chain employs TRBV7-3 and TRBJ2-5; a possible D gene is TRBD1 (6 bases). Germline values: CDR1 SGHTA, CDR2 FQGTGA. This CDR3 has 15 residues. Trimming removed 4 bases at V and 0 bases at J, with 12 bases between. CDR3 DNA sequence: TGTGCCAGCAGCTCCGGGACACCGTACCAAGAGACCCAGTACTTC. Protein product: CASSSGTPYQETQYF.

This clonotype was counted once. Just one base apart from a much larger clone, this may be a read error. The chain uses TRBV6-5 and TRBJ1-1; D unresolved. The CDR3 runs 15 residues. Germline values: CDR1 MNHEY, CDR2 SVGAGI. Trimming cost V 2 bases and J 1 base, with 11 bases left between them. In nucleotides, the CDR3 is TGTGCCAGCAGTTACGGGGAGACGGGGAACACTGAAGCTTTCTTT. This translates into CASSYGETGNTEAFF.

This clonotype turned up a few times. The rearrangement joins TRBV29-1 to TRBJ2-3, with 8 bases that match TRBD2. The CDR3 loop spans 15 amino acids. Trimming cost V 0 bases and J 0 bases; bases outside gene matches: 2. Looked up from germline, CDR1 is SQVTM and CDR2 is ANQGSEA. CDR3: CSVEDWTSSTDTQYF. CDR3 DNA: TGCAGCGTTGAAGATTGGACTAGCAGCACAGATACGCAGTATTTT.

This chain uses TRBV21-1 with TRBJ2-3; the table names TRBD2, a call not compared with the DNA. TRBV21-1 is described as a pseudogene. The CDR3 consists of 19 residues. The CDR3 spells CASSKEPRLKRGVGDTQYF. For the CDR3, the DNA is TGTGCCAGCAGCAAAGAGCCGCGACTTAAGCGGGGGGTGGGAGATACGCAGTATTTT.

The J gene is TRBJ1-5, the V gene TRBV20-1; TRBD1 matches 7 bases. The CDR3 consists of 15 residues. The germline V gene encodes CDR1 DFQATT and CDR2 SNEGSKA (reference sequence). The ends lost 3 bases at V and 7 bases at J; junction bases unmatched: 12. The CDR3 loop reads CSASPRRQGWQPQHF. The CDR3 DNA reads TGCAGTGCTAGCCCTCGCAGACAGGGCTGGCAGCCCCAGCATTTT.

This clonotype has a handful of counts. The chain couples TRBV5-1 to TRBJ2-6; 7 nucleotides match TRBD1. V shed 5 bases, J shed 2 bases, and the junction held 4 bases outside the gene matches. This CDR3 contains 15 residues. Germline CDR1 and CDR2: SGHRS and YFSETQ. Written as DNA, the CDR3 is TGCGCCAGCAGTACAGACAGGGCTGGGGCCAACGTCCTGACTTTC. Translation: CASSTDRAGANVLTF.

This clonotype was counted a few times. A read error is possible here, since a much larger clone lies one base away. This chain links TRBV6-6 with TRBJ1-5; no definite D call. The V end lost 2 bases, the J end lost 6 bases, and 14 bases lay between the germline ends. Germline V CDR1 and CDR2: MNHNY, SVGAGI (reference sequence). This CDR3 spans 15 amino acids. CDR3 region: CASSYANVLSQPQHF. In DNA form, the CDR3 reads TGTGCCAGCAGTTACGCAAATGTCCTAAGTCAGCCCCAGCATTTT.

This clonotype was observed a few times. V gene TRBV9 combines with J gene TRBJ2-6; 8 bases are shared with TRBD2. The CDR3 consists of 16 residues. Trimming removed 3 bases from V and 3 bases from J; junction bases left unmatched: 5. Germline V gives CDR1 SGDLS, CDR2 YYNGEE. DNA for the CDR3: TGTGCCAGCAGCGGGATCAGCGGGGGTGGGGCCAACGTCCTGACTTTC. Translation gives CASSGISGGGANVLTF. The full variable domain, rest sourced from reference TRBV9 and TRBJ2-6, is DSGVTQTPKHLITATGQRVTLRCSPRSGDLSVYWYQQSLDQGLQFLIQYYNGEERAKGNILERFSAQQFPDLHSELNLSSLELGDSALYFCASSGISGGGANVLTFGAGSRLTVL.

The genes are TRBV7-9 and TRBJ2-1; D uncertain. The germline V and J ends were trimmed by 7 bases and 0 bases, with 13 bases remaining between them. The germline V gene has CDR1 SEHNR and CDR2 FQNEAQ (reference sequence). The CDR3 spans 15 residues. The CDR3 DNA sequence: TGTGCCAGCACCGCGACCCCGAGCTCCTACAATGAGCAGTTCTTC. This codes for CASTATPSSYNEQFF.

The genes are TRBV5-1 and TRBJ2-7; 9 positions match TRBD1. The CDR3 totals 14 residues. The germline V gene has CDR1 SGHRS and CDR2 YFSETQ. Trimming cost V 6 bases and J 1 base; bases outside gene matches: 5. The CDR3 loop is CASKAGQGSYEQYF. The CDR3 coding sequence is TGCGCCAGCAAAGCAGGACAGGGGTCCTACGAGCAGTACTTC.

This clonotype was detected many times. J is TRBJ2-3 and V is TRBV6-6, with 7 positions matching TRBD2. The CDR3 is 16 residues long. V lost 1 base, J lost 1 base, and 5 bases stayed unmatched. From germline, CDR1 is MNHNY and CDR2 SVGAGI (reference sequence). The CDR3: CASSYLLGGGTDTQYF. For the CDR3, the DNA is TGTGCCAGCAGTTACTTGCTGGGGGGGGGCACAGATACGCAGTATTTT.

This clonotype was observed a handful of times. The chain couples TRBV20-1 to TRBJ2-7, with D possibly matching TRBD2 (5 bases). The CDR3 sequence is 14 residues long. Germline V gene data show CDR1 as DFQATT and CDR2 as SNEGSKA (reference sequence). Trimming shortened V by 6 bases and J by 0 bases, and 15 bases separated the two germline ends. CDR3 residues: CSATIPGSSYEQYF. The CDR3 DNA reads as TGCAGTGCCACTATCCCGGGGAGCTCCTACGAGCAGTACTTC.

This clonotype was observed once. V and J are TRBV11-2 and TRBJ1-4, with TRBD1 identical over 7 bases. The V gene's germline CDR1 is SGHAT and CDR2 FQNNGV. Losses at the gene ends were 1 base for V and 4 bases for J; bases not matched to a gene: 6. The CDR3 has 16 residues. CDR3 sequence reads: CASSLGRQGRNEKLFF. The DNA of the CDR3 is TGTGCCAGCAGCTTAGGACGACAGGGCCGTAATGAAAAACTGTTTTTT.

This clonotype was seen ten or more times. This sequence joins TRBV7-9 and TRBJ2-5, with 10 bases identical to TRBD1. V gave up 1 base and J gave up 6 bases; unmatched junction bases: 5. The CDR3 length is 15 residues. Looked up from germline, CDR1 is SEHNR and CDR2 is FQNEAQ (reference sequence). In nucleotides, the CDR3 is TGTGCCAGCAGCTTAGGATGGACAGGGGGGAAGACCCAGTACTTC. The encoded protein is CASSLGWTGGKTQYF.

V and J are TRBV27 and TRBJ2-1; D may be TRBD2 (7 bases). The CDR3 covers 15 residues. Trimming took 6 bases from V and 6 from J, leaving 18 bases between them. Per germline, CDR1 MNHEY and CDR2 SMNVEV (reference sequence). CDR3 sequence reads: CASSTRPRGGNEQFF. The CDR3 region has the DNA TGTGCCAGCAGCACCCGGCCTAGGGGGGGCAATGAGCAGTTCTTC.

This clonotype was counted at least ten times. This chain connects TRBV27 to TRBJ2-7; TRBD2 agrees at 9 bases. Looked up from germline, CDR1 is MNHEY and CDR2 is SMNVEV (reference sequence). V trimming: 4 bases; J trimming: 7 bases; junction bases outside the gene matches: 11. The CDR3 sequence is 15 residues long. Written as DNA, the CDR3 is TGTGCCAGCAGTTCAACCACGGGACTAGCCGGAGAGCAGTACTTC. This codes for CASSSTTGLAGEQYF.

The V gene is TRBV12-3 or TRBV12-4, the J gene TRBJ2-4; 8 nucleotides match TRBD2. This CDR3 is built from 15 residues. Unmatched junction bases numbered 16, after V lost 5 bases and J lost 13 bases. The CDR3 reads CASSPAGTRRTWQYF. CDR3 nucleotide sequence: TGTGCCAGCAGTCCAGCCGGGACTAGGAGGACCTGGCAGTACTTC.

This chain links TRBV11-2 with TRBJ2-1; 11 nucleotides line up with TRBD2. Trimming at V came to 5 bases and at J to 6 bases, leaving 6 bases not matched to a gene. The CDR3 has 15 amino acids. CDR1 SGHAT and CDR2 FQNNGV come from the germline V gene. CDR3 region: CASSPGLAVSNEQFF. In nucleotides, the CDR3 is TGTGCCAGCAGCCCGGGACTAGCGGTGAGCAATGAGCAGTTCTTC. Variable domain in full (rest from reference TRBV11-2 and TRBJ2-1): EAGVAQSPRYKIIEKRQSVAFWCNPISGHATLYWYQQILGQGPKLLIQFQNNGVVDDSQLPKDRFSAERLKGVDSTLKIQPAKLEDSAVYLCASSPGLAVSNEQFFGPGTRLTVL.

This rearrangement joins TRBV2 to TRBJ2-1; D remains ambiguous. This CDR3 is built from 13 residues. The V gene lost 3 bases and the J gene lost 4 bases, with 7 bases spanning the gap. In germline, CDR1 is SNHLY, CDR2 FYNNEI. The CDR3 nucleotides are TGTGCCAGCAGTGACCATCTGTACAATGAGCAGTTCTTC. Translating it yields CASSDHLYNEQFF.

The V gene is TRBV5-1, the J gene TRBJ1-2; TRBD1 aligns across 7 bases. Germline V gives CDR1 SGHRS, CDR2 YFSETQ. With V trimmed by 0 bases and J by 4 bases, 6 bases remained unmatched. CDR3 length: 15 residues. As DNA, the CDR3 is TGCGCCAGCAGCTTGGAAGGACAGGTCTCCTATGGCTACACCTTC. Protein sequence: CASSLEGQVSYGYTF. Using reference TRBV5-1 and TRBJ1-2 for the parts outside the CDR3, the full variable domain is KAGVTQTPRYLIKTRGQQVTLSCSPISGHRSVSWYQQTPGQGLQFLFEYFSETQRNKGNFPGRFSGRQFSNSRSEMNVSTLELGDSALYLCASSLEGQVSYGYTFGSGTRLTVV.

Regarding this clonotype: The junction departs from germline at one end; a sequencing error may be responsible. The rearrangement joins TRBV28 to TRBJ2-1, with D unclear. CDR1 and CDR2 (germline): MDHEN, SYDVKM. The CDR3 extends over 16 amino acids. DNA of the CDR3: TGTGCCAGCAGTGCCCTCGTAGCAGCCTCCTACGATGAGCAGTTCTTC. It yields the protein CASSALVAASYDEQFF.

Turning to this clonotype: A read error may explain this, as a much larger clone is one base away. This chain links TRBV6-6 with TRBJ2-5, with 9 bases matching TRBD1. Gene TRBJ2-3 matches the end of the DNA better, so the J call may be wrong. CDR1 and CDR2 from the germline V gene are MNHNY and SVGAGI (reference sequence). The CDR3 runs 16 residues. The CDR3 DNA is TGTGCCAGCAGTTACCGCAGGGGACAGGGACCTGAGACGCAGTATTTT. It specifies CASSYRRGQGPETQYF.

This rearrangement joins TRBV20-1 to TRBJ2-1; 7 bases line up with TRBD2. The better agreement between TRBJ2-7 and the DNA end casts doubt on the J call. Per the germline V gene, CDR1 is DFQATT and CDR2 is SNEGSKA (reference sequence). The CDR3 extends over 13 amino acids. In DNA form, the CDR3 reads TGCAGTGCTAGCGGGGGGACCTACAATGAGCAGTACTTC. It translates to CSASGGTYNEQYF.

On this clonotype: One base away lies a much larger clone, so this may be a sequencing read error. For the CDR3, the DNA is TGTGCCAGCAGTTTCCCGGACGGGGGGCACAATGAAAAACTGTTTTTT. As protein: CASSFPDGGHNEKLFF. The chain combines TRBV6-6 with TRBJ1-4, with D possibly being TRBD1 (6 bases). V lost 4 bases and J lost 5, with 17 bases in between. This CDR3 comprises 16 residues. Germline loops: CDR1 MNHNY, CDR2 SVGAGI (reference sequence).

The CDR3 sequence: CASSYSGVRYNYGYTF. The CDR3 bases are TGTGCCAGCAGTTACTCAGGGGTACGGTACAACTATGGCTACACCTTC. V usage is TRBV6-5 and J usage is TRBJ1-2, with D perhaps TRBD1 (5 bases). Germline V gives CDR1 MNHEY, CDR2 SVGAGI. The CDR3 sequence is 16 residues long. The V end was cut by 0 bases, the J end by 2 bases, with 13 bases between.

In its sample, this clonotype was seen a few times. An end of the junction differs from the germline gene, which may be a read error. The V and J genes are TRBV4-2 and TRBJ1-2, with TRBD1 matching over 7 bases. The CDR3 is 16 amino acids. The germline V gene encodes CDR1 LGHNA and CDR2 YNFKEQ. The CDR3 spells CASSQGAGTANYGYTF. As DNA, the CDR3 is TGTGCCAGCAGTCAAGGTGCCGGGACAGCAAACTATGGCTACACCTTC.